The 21 T cell receptor beta chains reported below all come from one sample, sequenced in a study of Graves' ophthalmopathy and Graves' hyperthyroidism. For repertoire sequencing, the TCR beta CDR3 regions were amplified from RNA transcripts. The first-round RT-PCR employed HTBI primers together with the Qiagen OneStep RT-PCR kit. A multiplex PCR was then performed as the second round. TCRdb recomputed calls from the multiplex PCR reads with MiXCR, one row per CDR3 protein. Among approximately 460,000 distinct CDR3 sequences listed, roughly 14% were seen once. The specimen was blood. Receptor source: a woman in her 30s with Graves' ophthalmopathy.

This clonotype was observed many times. The chain has TRBV30 and TRBJ1-1, with D tentatively TRBD1 (6 bases). Germline V gene lookup returns CDR1 GTSNPN and CDR2 SVGIG (reference sequence). The CDR3 is 14 residues long. V was pared by 0 bases and J by 4 bases, with 12 bases between. As DNA, the CDR3 is TGTGCCTGGAGTGTGGGGGGGCCTGGCACTGAAGCTTTCTTT. Translating gives CAWSVGGPGTEAFF. Full variable domain (rest looked up from reference TRBV30 and TRBJ1-1): SQTIHQWPATLVQPVGSPLSLECTVEGTSNPNLYWYRQAAGRGLQLLFYSVGIGQISSEVPQNLSASRPQDRQFILSSKKLLLSDSGFYLCAWSVGGPGTEAFFGQGTRLTVV.

In this sample, this clonotype turned up many times. This chain uses TRBV11-1 with TRBJ2-7; D tentatively fits TRBD1 or TRBD2 (5 bases each). V shed 6 bases and J shed 3 bases, with 12 bases lying between them. CDR3 length: 13 amino acids. The V gene's germline CDR1 is SGHAT and CDR2 FQDESV (reference sequence). The CDR3 DNA reads as TGTGCCAGCAGTACGGGGCCTGACTACGAGCAGTACTTC. It encodes CASSTGPDYEQYF.

The chain combines TRBV12-3 or TRBV12-4 with TRBJ1-2, with 8 positions matching TRBD1. The CDR3 consists of 15 residues. The V gene end was trimmed by 5 bases and the J gene end by 3 bases; junction bases not matched to a gene: 8. The CDR3 region has the DNA TGTGCCAGCAGTCCCCTTTACAGGGGGGACTATGGCTACACCTTC. It yields the protein CASSPLYRGDYGYTF.

This chain connects TRBV12-3 or TRBV12-4 to TRBJ1-6, with D possibly being TRBD1 (6 bases). Trimming removed 6 bases from V and 9 bases from J, with 15 bases in between. The CDR3 totals 14 residues. The CDR3 protein is CASSLGGASSPLHF. The CDR3 region has the DNA TGTGCCAGCAGCCTAGGGGGTGCGTCTTCACCCCTCCACTTT.

In this sample, this clonotype turned up many times. This rearrangement joins TRBV11-2 to TRBJ2-7, with D tentatively TRBD1 (6 bases). Germline CDR1 and CDR2: SGHAT and FQNNGV. This CDR3 comprises 17 residues. V was clipped by 1 base and J by 2 bases, with 18 bases between them. CDR3 amino acids: CASSLGGQAPIPYEQYF. CDR3 DNA sequence: TGTGCCAGCAGCTTAGGGGGGCAAGCTCCTATACCCTACGAGCAGTACTTC.

In its sample, this clonotype was seen many times. V is TRBV19 and J is TRBJ1-2, with D perhaps TRBD1 (6 bases). The germline CDR1 and CDR2 sequences are LNHDA and SQIVND (reference sequence). The length of the CDR3 is 14 residues. Trimming pared 3 bases from V and 6 bases from J, leaving 14 bases between. The CDR3 loop is CASSIWRTDDGYTF. CDR3 bases: TGTGCCAGTAGTATCTGGAGGACAGACGATGGCTACACCTTC.

This clonotype was seen many times. The chain recombines TRBV11-2 with TRBJ2-5, with 8 bases lining up with TRBD2. The CDR3 is 18 residues long. CDR1 SGHAT and CDR2 FQNNGV come from the germline V gene. The junction had 13 bases not matched to a gene; V was cut back by 1 base and J by 3 bases. As DNA, the CDR3 is TGTGCCAGCAGCTTAGGTTTTCGGGGGAGCGGGGGAAAAGAGACCCAGTACTTC. Encoded protein: CASSLGFRGSGGKETQYF.

This clonotype was counted at least ten times. The chain links TRBV20-1 to TRBJ2-7; 9 nucleotides match TRBD2. This CDR3 spans 13 amino acids. V lost 6 bases to trimming and J lost 3 bases; unmatched junction nucleotides: 6. Germline V lookup: CDR1 DFQATT, CDR2 SNEGSKA (reference sequence). The CDR3 spells CSARREGDYEQYF. As DNA, the CDR3 is TGCAGTGCCAGGCGGGAGGGCGACTACGAGCAGTACTTC.

This clonotype was counted many times. V gene TRBV19 combines with J gene TRBJ1-2; D call uncertain. The CDR3 consists of 12 residues. CDR1 LNHDA and CDR2 SQIVND come from the germline V gene (reference sequence). V lost 1 base, J lost 7 bases, and 7 bases lay in between. CDR3 protein: CASSIGTGGYTF. In DNA form, the CDR3 reads TGTGCCAGTAGTATAGGGACTGGTGGCTACACCTTC.

The chain has TRBV6-5 and TRBJ1-5; 8 positions match TRBD1. The germline V gene encodes CDR1 MNHEY and CDR2 SVGAGI. The trim removed 2 bases at V and 0 bases at J, leaving 15 bases unmatched. CDR3 length: 20 amino acids. This chain's CDR3 is CASSYREWDRSYYSNQPQHF. The CDR3 DNA reads TGTGCCAGCAGTTACAGGGAGTGGGACAGGTCATATTATAGCAATCAGCCCCAGCATTTT.

This clonotype was counted at least ten times. The chain is built from TRBV6-6 and TRBJ1-6, with 9 bases matching TRBD1. J was trimmed by 0 bases and V by 2 bases; bases with no gene match: 8. There are 19 residues in the CDR3. Looked up from germline, CDR1 is MNHNY and CDR2 is SVGAGI (reference sequence). Written as DNA, the CDR3 is TGTGCCAGCAGTTACGCTGGACAGGGGCTCAGCTCCTATAATTCACCCCTCCACTTT. This gives the protein CASSYAGQGLSSYNSPLHF.

This clonotype appeared many times. This chain joins TRBV10-3 and TRBJ1-1, with D possibly being TRBD1 (6 bases). The V gene's germline CDR1 is ENHRY and CDR2 SYGVKD. With 4 bases removed from V and 5 bases from J, the gap between germline ends came to 14 bases. The CDR3 loop spans 14 amino acids. CDR3 nucleotides: TGTGCCATCAGTGCAGGGGAAAGAAGGACTGAAGCTTTCTTT. It encodes CAISAGERRTEAFF.

This clonotype occurred many times. The V and J genes are TRBV13 and TRBJ1-1, with TRBD1 matching 10 bases. V was pared by 5 bases and J by 4 bases, with 4 bases of the junction left unmatched. The CDR3 spans 14 residues. Per germline, CDR1 PRHDT and CDR2 FYEKMQ (reference sequence). CDR3 DNA: TGTGCCAGCAGCCGGAGGGACAGGGGCACTGAAGCTTTCTTT. Its protein product is CASSRRDRGTEAFF.

The gene calls are TRBV6-1 and TRBJ1-6; 8 nucleotides align to TRBD1. J was trimmed by 13 bases and V by 1 base; bases with no gene match: 6. The CDR3 extends over 14 amino acids. The germline V gene has CDR1 MNHNS and CDR2 SASEGT. In DNA, the CDR3 is TGTGCCAGCAGTGAAGGGACAGGGAACCCGCCCCTCCACTTT. Its translation is CASSEGTGNPPLHF.

This clonotype was seen ten or more times. The chain employs TRBV7-8 and TRBJ2-7, with TRBD1 matching 8 bases. Per germline, CDR1 SGHVS and CDR2 FQNEAQ. The trim removed 5 bases at V and 4 bases at J, leaving 13 bases unmatched. The length of the CDR3 is 16 residues. CDR3 nucleotides: TGTGCCAGCAGCCCGATCGGTGGACAGGGTGAATACGAGCAGTACTTC. It is translated as CASSPIGGQGEYEQYF.

The chain employs TRBV6-2 or TRBV6-3 and TRBJ1-5; D uncertain. Germline V gene lookup returns CDR1 MNHEY and CDR2 SVGEGT. V was trimmed by 6 bases and J by 2 bases, leaving 8 bases between them. There are 13 residues in the CDR3. CDR3 DNA: TGTGCCAGCAGCAAAAGGGGCAATCAGCCCCAGCATTTT. This sequence encodes CASSKRGNQPQHF.

This clonotype was observed a few times. The chain combines TRBV24-1 with TRBJ2-7; TRBD1 or TRBD2 may be the D gene (5 bases each). With 2 bases removed from V and 3 bases from J, the gap between germline ends came to 19 bases. This CDR3 has 17 amino acids. The germline V gene has CDR1 KGHDR and CDR2 SFDVKD. CDR3 DNA sequence: TGTGCCACCAGTGATTCGAGGGTCGAGGGGAGAGACTACGAGCAGTACTTC. Encoded protein: CATSDSRVEGRDYEQYF.

This clonotype has just one count. The rearrangement links TRBV6-2 or TRBV6-3 to TRBJ2-7, with 9 bases identical to TRBD1. This CDR3 has 16 amino acids. The J segment lost 2 bases and the V segment lost 5 bases, leaving 10 bases of the junction unmatched. CDR1 and CDR2 from the germline V gene are MNHEY and SVGEGT. As DNA, the CDR3 is TGTGCCAGCAGTGGTGGACGGGACAGGGTTACCTACGAGCAGTACTTC. Its translation: CASSGGRDRVTYEQYF.

The J gene is TRBJ1-1, the V gene TRBV12-3 or TRBV12-4; perhaps TRBD1 as D (5 bases). The CDR3 extends over 11 amino acids. V lost 6 bases and J lost 13, with 15 bases in between. The CDR3, as DNA: TGTGCCAGCAGCTCCGGGACCCTAGTTTTCTTT. Translation: CASSSGTLVFF.

This clonotype was seen a single time. CDR3 sequence reads: CASSTTGERTEAFF. The CDR3 region has the DNA TGTGCCAGCAGCACGACAGGGGAGCGGACTGAAGCTTTCTTT. V usage is TRBV9 and J usage is TRBJ1-1; 8 positions match TRBD1. The CDR3 is 14 amino acids. Germline V gene data show CDR1 as SGDLS and CDR2 as YYNGEE. The V and J ends lost 4 bases and 5 bases, in that order; junction bases with no gene match: 7.

In regard to this clonotype: One end of the junction is discordant with germline, which a read error may explain. The chain links TRBV29-1 to TRBJ2-7, with D perhaps TRBD1 (6 bases). CDR3 length: 13 residues. Germline assignment: CDR1 SQVTM and CDR2 ANQGSEA. The CDR3 sequence: CSVAVVRGYDQYF. The CDR3 DNA sequence: TGCAGCGTCGCGGTAGTCAGGGGCTACGATCAGTACTTC.